The source of this T cell receptor beta chain is a study of blood T cell repertoires in COVID-19. Background on the study: Samples of COVID-19 (acute and convalescent) were obtained from the United States, Italy and Spain. Sample material is recorded as cDNA or gDNA derived from T cells, B-cell-depleted T cells, or PBMCs.

Germline lookup yields CDR1 WNHNN and CDR2 SYGVQD (reference sequence). The CDR3 extends over 15 amino acids. J was trimmed by 5 bases and V by 3 bases; bases with no gene match: 9. In the authors' workflow: Reference gene primer amplification gave nucleated cell count estimates. Only in-frame clones appear in the TCRdb table, and some are missing; sequencing was by immunoSEQ multiplex PCR. Clone size and the V and J calls come from that table; the DNA yielded D and trimming. The profile covers about 59,000 clones, with around 73% appearing a single time and 10% to 15% taken by the ten largest. This TCR derives from a man older than 75 with acute or convalescent COVID-19. The sequenced material came from peripheral blood. The chain recombines TRBV10-1 with TRBJ1-1; 7 bases agree with TRBD1. CDR3 coding DNA: TGCGCCAGCAGTGACTTCTCGACAGGGAGGACTGAAGCTTTCTTT. It specifies CASSDFSTGRTEAFF.